A selection of T cell receptor beta chains follows, all from one sample in a study of blood T cell repertoires in COVID-19. Sequencing used immunoSEQ multiplex PCR; TCRdb keeps in-frame clones, though not all of them. The table records roughly 38,000 clones, over 75% of them present only once. Sequencing used peripheral blood. The receptors come from a man aged 60 to 75 with acute or convalescent COVID-19. Both conserved end residues are part of each CDR3. The order of the fields is V gene, clone size, D gene, J gene, CDR3 DNA, CDR3 protein. D genes are given only for firm matches. Rows may omit the clone size; those that give it use once, few, many or a size class.

V gene: TRBV10-3; clone size: -; D gene: TRBD1; J gene: TRBJ2-4; CDR3 DNA: TGTGCCATCAATTCAGGGGGCGACATTCAGTACTTC; CDR3 protein: CAINSGGDIQYF
V gene: TRBV6-5; clone size: -; D gene: TRBD1; J gene: TRBJ1-2; CDR3 DNA: TGTGCCAGCAGTTACTCCCAACAGGGGAAGTATGGCTACACCTTC; CDR3 protein: CASSYSQQGKYGYTF
V gene: TRBV29-1; clone size: -; D gene: TRBD1; J gene: TRBJ2-3; CDR3 DNA: TGCAGCGGGGGACAGGTCCTCGGAGATACGCAGTATTTT; CDR3 protein: CSGGQVLGDTQYF
V gene: TRBV7-2; clone size: -; D gene: -; J gene: TRBJ2-7; CDR3 DNA: TGTGCCAGCAGCCAAACCGACAATAGCTACGAGCAGTACTTC; CDR3 protein: CASSQTDNSYEQYF
V gene: TRBV10-3; clone size: many; D gene: TRBD2; J gene: TRBJ2-1; CDR3 DNA: TGTGCCACGAGCAAGCGGGATTCCTACAATGAGCAGTTCTTC; CDR3 protein: CATSKRDSYNEQFF
V gene: TRBV3-1/TRBV3-2; clone size: -; D gene: -; J gene: TRBJ2-2; CDR3 DNA: TGTGCCAGCAGCCCCCGGGGGTCGTGGACCGGGGAGCTGTTTTTT; CDR3 protein: CASSPRGSWTGELFF
V gene: TRBV18; clone size: -; D gene: TRBD1; J gene: TRBJ2-7; CDR3 DNA: TGTGCCAGCTCCCCGGACAGGGTGAACGAGCAGTACTTC; CDR3 protein: CASSPDRVNEQYF
V gene: TRBV6-1; clone size: -; D gene: -; J gene: TRBJ1-2; CDR3 DNA: TGTGCCAGCAGTGAACAAGGGGCCCTCTATGGCTACACCTTC; CDR3 protein: CASSEQGALYGYTF
V gene: TRBV7-9; clone size: -; D gene: -; J gene: TRBJ2-6; CDR3 DNA: TGTGCCAGCAGCCCATACAGGGACGTCCTGACTTTC; CDR3 protein: CASSPYRDVLTF
V gene: TRBV7-2; clone size: -; D gene: -; J gene: TRBJ2-5; CDR3 DNA: TGTGCCAGCAGCTTTACAGGTCAAGAGACCCAGTACTTC; CDR3 protein: CASSFTGQETQYF
V gene: TRBV2; clone size: -; D gene: TRBD1; J gene: TRBJ1-2; CDR3 DNA: TGTGCCAGCAGGACGGGACAGGGGAATGGCTACACCTTC; CDR3 protein: CASRTGQGNGYTF
V gene: TRBV7-2; clone size: few; D gene: -; J gene: TRBJ1-5; CDR3 DNA: TGTGCCAGCAGCTTCGATGCAGGGAGCAATCAGCCCCAGCATTTT; CDR3 protein: CASSFDAGSNQPQHF
V gene: TRBV11-2; clone size: -; D gene: -; J gene: TRBJ2-1; CDR3 DNA: TGTGCCAGCAGCTTAGGGACCGGGAGTATCGAGCAGTTCTTC; CDR3 protein: CASSLGTGSIEQFF
V gene: TRBV28; clone size: -; D gene: -; J gene: TRBJ1-5; CDR3 DNA: TGTGCCAGCAGTTTGGGCGGGGCCCATCAGCCCCAGCATTTT; CDR3 protein: CASSLGGAHQPQHF
V gene: TRBV9; clone size: few; D gene: -; J gene: TRBJ2-1; CDR3 DNA: TGTGCCAGCAGCGTGTTGGCGGGGGAGCAGTTCTTC; CDR3 protein: CASSVLAGEQFF
V gene: TRBV12-3/TRBV12-4; clone size: -; D gene: -; J gene: TRBJ2-7; CDR3 DNA: TGTGCCAGCAGTTTCGACAGGAACGAGCAGTACTTC; CDR3 protein: CASSFDRNEQYF
V gene: TRBV21-1; clone size: -; D gene: -; J gene: TRBJ2-1; CDR3 DNA: TGTGCCAGCAGCCCACGGACTAGCGGGAGGATCTACAATGAGCAGTTCTTC; CDR3 protein: CASSPRTSGRIYNEQFF
V gene: TRBV19; clone size: -; D gene: -; J gene: TRBJ1-5; CDR3 DNA: TGTGCCAGCCGGACAGTCTATAGCAATCAGCCCCAGCATTTT; CDR3 protein: CASRTVYSNQPQHF
V gene: TRBV6-5; clone size: -; D gene: -; J gene: TRBJ1-4; CDR3 DNA: TGTGCCAGCAGTTACTCGCGGGGGTTGCCTAATGAAAAACTGTTTTTT; CDR3 protein: CASSYSRGLPNEKLFF
V gene: TRBV7-9; clone size: -; D gene: -; J gene: TRBJ2-7; CDR3 DNA: TGTGCCAGCAGCTGGGGGCCGTCCTACGAGCAGTACTTC; CDR3 protein: CASSWGPSYEQYF
V gene: TRBV30; clone size: -; D gene: -; J gene: TRBJ1-4; CDR3 DNA: TGTGCCTGGAGTGTAGTAGCGGGGTCAACTAATGAAAAACTGTTTTTT; CDR3 protein: CAWSVVAGSTNEKLFF
V gene: TRBV7-2; clone size: -; D gene: TRBD2; J gene: TRBJ2-1; CDR3 DNA: TGTGCCAGCAGCAGGGCAGGGAGGGGATTCTACTACAATGAGCAGTTCTTC; CDR3 protein: CASSRAGRGFYYNEQFF
V gene: TRBV6-6; clone size: -; D gene: TRBD2; J gene: TRBJ2-7; CDR3 DNA: TGTGCCACCCAGCCGACTAGCGGATTATACGAGCAGTACTTC; CDR3 protein: CATQPTSGLYEQYF
V gene: TRBV5-1; clone size: -; D gene: -; J gene: TRBJ1-2; CDR3 DNA: TGCGCCAGCAGCTTGGTATTCGGTGAAGATGGCTACACCTTC; CDR3 protein: CASSLVFGEDGYTF
V gene: TRBV29-1; clone size: -; D gene: TRBD1; J gene: TRBJ2-7; CDR3 DNA: TGCAGCGGGGGACAGTCCTACGAGCAGTACTTC; CDR3 protein: CSGGQSYEQYF
V gene: TRBV7-2; clone size: -; D gene: -; J gene: TRBJ2-5; CDR3 DNA: TGTGCCAGCAGCTCAGGGAACAGGGCCCAAGAGACCCAGTACTTC; CDR3 protein: CASSSGNRAQETQYF
V gene: TRBV5-1; clone size: -; D gene: -; J gene: TRBJ2-3; CDR3 DNA: TGCGCCAGCAGCTTGGATAGCGCGGGCACAGATACGCAGTATTTT; CDR3 protein: CASSLDSAGTDTQYF
V gene: TRBV6-1; clone size: once; D gene: TRBD1; J gene: TRBJ2-1; CDR3 DNA: TGTGCCAGCAGTGAAGCGGACAGGGGCGCGCAGAATGAGCAGTTCTTC; CDR3 protein: CASSEADRGAQNEQFF
V gene: TRBV3-1/TRBV3-2; clone size: -; D gene: -; J gene: TRBJ2-1; CDR3 DNA: TGTGCCAGCAGCCAAGACAGGTTCAGTGAGCAGTTCTTC; CDR3 protein: CASSQDRFSEQFF
V gene: TRBV18; clone size: -; D gene: -; J gene: TRBJ2-5; CDR3 DNA: TGTGCCAGCTCAGCAGGGATAGAGACCCAGTACTTC; CDR3 protein: CASSAGIETQYF
V gene: TRBV2; clone size: -; D gene: -; J gene: TRBJ1-3; CDR3 DNA: TGTGCCAGCACCACAGGGTCTAGCTCTGGAAACACCATATATTTT; CDR3 protein: CASTTGSSSGNTIYF
V gene: TRBV4-1; clone size: -; D gene: -; J gene: TRBJ2-7; CDR3 DNA: TGCGCCAGCAGCCGAGCCGGGACTCCTTCTACGAGGGAGCAGTACTTC; CDR3 protein: CASSRAGTPSTREQYF
V gene: TRBV19; clone size: -; D gene: -; J gene: TRBJ1-3; CDR3 DNA: TGTGCCACCCTAGAGTGGTACTCTGGAAACACCATATATTTT; CDR3 protein: CATLEWYSGNTIYF
V gene: TRBV10-3; clone size: -; D gene: TRBD2; J gene: TRBJ2-2; CDR3 DNA: TGTGCCATCAGTCCGGGACTAGCGGGAGGGGAGCTGTTTTTT; CDR3 protein: CAISPGLAGGELFF
V gene: TRBV9; clone size: -; D gene: -; J gene: TRBJ2-7; CDR3 DNA: TGTGCCAGCAGCGCGACGGCGGTATCCTACGAGCAGTACTTC; CDR3 protein: CASSATAVSYEQYF
V gene: TRBV7-2; clone size: -; D gene: TRBD1; J gene: TRBJ1-1; CDR3 DNA: TGTGCCAGCAGCTTTACAGGACAGGGGTCCACTGAAGCTTTCTTT; CDR3 protein: CASSFTGQGSTEAFF
V gene: TRBV6-2/TRBV6-3; clone size: -; D gene: -; J gene: TRBJ1-1; CDR3 DNA: TGTGCCAGCAGCTCCACCATTGGGGCAGCTTTCTTT; CDR3 protein: CASSSTIGAAFF
V gene: TRBV5-1; clone size: -; D gene: -; J gene: TRBJ2-3; CDR3 DNA: TGCGCCAGCAGCCGGCTGGGGTCGGAGGCAGATACGCAGTATTTT; CDR3 protein: CASSRLGSEADTQYF
V gene: TRBV6-4; clone size: -; D gene: TRBD2; J gene: TRBJ2-4; CDR3 DNA: TGTGCCAGCAGTGTGGGAACTAGCGGGAGAAGGACCAAAAACATTCAGTACTTC; CDR3 protein: CASSVGTSGRRTKNIQYF
V gene: TRBV4-1; clone size: few; D gene: -; J gene: TRBJ1-1; CDR3 DNA: TGCGCCAGCAGCCAAGAGGCCCCTATAAGCGGGGGCCGGAAAGCTTTCTTT; CDR3 protein: CASSQEAPISGGRKAFF
V gene: TRBV19; clone size: -; D gene: -; J gene: TRBJ2-7; CDR3 DNA: TGTGCCAGTAGGGCCCCGGGAAGCTCCTACGAGCAGTACTTC; CDR3 protein: CASRAPGSSYEQYF
V gene: TRBV6-2/TRBV6-3; clone size: -; D gene: -; J gene: TRBJ2-3; CDR3 DNA: TGTGCCAGCAGTTACCTTATTCCAGGGGGGACGCAGTATTTT; CDR3 protein: CASSYLIPGGTQYF
V gene: TRBV3-1/TRBV3-2; clone size: -; D gene: TRBD2; J gene: TRBJ2-1; CDR3 DNA: TGTGCCAGCAGCCAAACCGGGACTAACTACAATGAGCAGTTCTTC; CDR3 protein: CASSQTGTNYNEQFF
V gene: TRBV6-5; clone size: few; D gene: TRBD2; J gene: TRBJ2-1; CDR3 DNA: TGTGCCAGCACTAGAGCGGGGATCCAGTTCTTC; CDR3 protein: CASTRAGIQFF
V gene: TRBV19; clone size: few; D gene: -; J gene: TRBJ2-1; CDR3 DNA: TGTGCCAGTAGTATTGGCGGGACTCCCTACAATGAGCAGTTCTTC; CDR3 protein: CASSIGGTPYNEQFF
V gene: TRBV7-2; clone size: -; D gene: -; J gene: TRBJ1-6; CDR3 DNA: TGTGCCAGCAGCTTAGCCACAGGCCGTGGGATTTCACCCCTCCACTTT; CDR3 protein: CASSLATGRGISPLHF
V gene: TRBV7-8; clone size: -; D gene: -; J gene: TRBJ2-2; CDR3 DNA: TGTGCCAGCAGCTTAGGGACTGTGAACACCGGGGAGCTGTTTTTT; CDR3 protein: CASSLGTVNTGELFF
V gene: TRBV4-2; clone size: -; D gene: TRBD1; J gene: TRBJ1-6; CDR3 DNA: TGTGCCAGCAGCCAAGAGGGACAGGGGGGGAATTCACCCCTCCACTTT; CDR3 protein: CASSQEGQGGNSPLHF
V gene: TRBV5-1; clone size: -; D gene: -; J gene: TRBJ1-1; CDR3 DNA: TGCGCCAGCAGCTTGGATGGCAGACTTATGAACACTGAAGCTTTCTTT; CDR3 protein: CASSLDGRLMNTEAFF
V gene: TRBV6-5; clone size: -; D gene: -; J gene: TRBJ1-4; CDR3 DNA: TGTGCCAGCAGTAGGACAGCAACTAATGAAAAACTGTTTTTT; CDR3 protein: CASSRTATNEKLFF
V gene: TRBV5-5; clone size: -; D gene: -; J gene: TRBJ2-1; CDR3 DNA: TGTGCCAGCAGCTTGTCTACGGGCAATGAGCAGTTCTTC; CDR3 protein: CASSLSTGNEQFF
V gene: TRBV11-2; clone size: -; D gene: TRBD1; J gene: TRBJ2-7; CDR3 DNA: TGTGCCAGCAGGTCACAGGGGCTCGGCGAGCAGTACTTC; CDR3 protein: CASRSQGLGEQYF
V gene: TRBV30; clone size: -; D gene: -; J gene: TRBJ2-7; CDR3 DNA: TGTGCCTGGAGTAGACTAGTTGGCGAGCAGTACTTC; CDR3 protein: CAWSRLVGEQYF